The 28 T cell receptor beta chains below come from one sample, sequenced in a study of blood T cell repertoires in COVID-19. TCRdb's copy holds only in-frame clones and misses some; the assay was immunoSEQ multiplex PCR. The sample consists of 200,000 to 250,000 clones, approximately 90% of them appearing once. Sequenced input: peripheral blood. All receptors derive from a woman between 45 and 65 years old with COVID-19, enrolled during active disease.

This chain joins TRBV3-1 (or the pseudogene TRBV3-2) and TRBJ2-2; 9 bases are shared with TRBD1. Trimming cost V 1 base and J 6 bases; bases outside gene matches: 9. Germline V gene lookup returns CDR1 LGHDT and CDR2 YNNKEL (reference sequence). The CDR3 runs 17 residues. This CDR3 is CASSQGDRAWGAGELFF. For the CDR3, the DNA is TGTGCCAGCAGCCAAGGGGACAGGGCGTGGGGAGCCGGGGAGCTGTTTTTT.

The V call is TRBV11-1, the J call TRBJ2-6; a possible D gene is TRBD1 (6 bases). Germline V gene lookup returns CDR1 SGHAT and CDR2 FQDESV (reference sequence). Trimming removed 2 bases at V and 4 bases at J, with 12 bases between. The CDR3 extends over 16 amino acids. DNA for the CDR3: TGTGCCAGCAGCTTACTTAGGGGGTCCGGGGCCAACGTCCTGACTTTC. Encoded protein: CASSLLRGSGANVLTF.

V and J are TRBV28 and TRBJ2-3; 14 bases match TRBD2. CDR3 length: 17 amino acids. Germline lookup yields CDR1 MDHEN and CDR2 SYDVKM. The junction had 11 bases not matched to a gene; V was cut back by 6 bases and J by 6 bases. The CDR3 DNA reads TGTGCCAGCAGCCTCCCCGGACTAGCGGGGGGAGGGGATACGCAGTATTTT. Its protein is CASSLPGLAGGGDTQYF.

The V call is TRBV10-3, the J call TRBJ1-2; the D gene is possibly TRBD1 (6 bases). Trimming pared 0 bases from V and 1 base from J, leaving 12 bases between. The CDR3 runs to 16 residues. The germline gives CDR1 ENHRY, CDR2 SYGVKD. The CDR3 is CAISESLTGINYGYTF. CDR3 sequence (DNA): TGTGCCATCAGTGAGTCGCTCACAGGGATTAACTATGGCTACACCTTC.

The J gene is TRBJ1-4, the V gene TRBV9; 9 bases fit TRBD1. J lost 4 bases, V lost 4 bases, and 8 bases had no gene match. The CDR3 has 16 amino acids. Germline V CDR1 and CDR2: SGDLS, YYNGEE. CDR3 coding DNA: TGTGCCAGCAGCACACACAGGGGGCAGAGTAATGAAAAACTGTTTTTT. Translated: CASSTHRGQSNEKLFF.

CDR3 nucleotide sequence: TGTGCCAGCAGTTATCCTCTCGGGGGGGGGAGAGCTGAAGCTTTCTTT. It codes for CASSYPLGGGRAEAFF. The J gene is TRBJ1-1, the V gene TRBV6-6, with D tentatively TRBD1 (5 bases). V was pared by 3 bases and J by 6 bases, with 20 bases between. Germline CDR1 and CDR2: MNHNY and SVGAGI (reference sequence). The length of the CDR3 is 16 residues.

The chain links TRBV6-1 to TRBJ1-1; 7 bases line up with TRBD1. The J segment lost 0 bases and the V segment lost 1 base, leaving 8 bases of the junction unmatched. The CDR3 has 17 residues. The germline V gene encodes CDR1 MNHNS and CDR2 SASEGT. The CDR3 DNA follows: TGTGCCAGCAGTGAAGACCCGACAGGGATTATGAACACTGAAGCTTTCTTT. Translation gives CASSEDPTGIMNTEAFF.

The rearrangement uses TRBV24-1 and TRBJ2-5; D remains unclear. CDR1 and CDR2 from the germline V gene are KGHDR and SFDVKD. The CDR3 has 13 amino acids. Trimming cost V 5 bases and J 5 bases, with 11 bases left between them. The CDR3 protein is CATSGSGWETQYF. In DNA, the CDR3 is TGTGCCACCAGTGGTTCAGGTTGGGAGACCCAGTACTTC.

The rearrangement joins TRBV4-1 to TRBJ1-5, with D perhaps matching TRBD1 (6 bases). This CDR3 region has 15 residues. CDR1 is MGHRA and CDR2 is YSYEKL in the germline V gene. Trimming removed 2 bases at V and 4 bases at J, with 12 bases between. The CDR3 loop is CASSQSDRSNQPQHF. The DNA of the CDR3 is TGCGCCAGCAGCCAATCGGACAGAAGTAATCAGCCCCAGCATTTT.

The chain is built from TRBV20-1 and TRBJ1-5, with D maybe TRBD1 (5 bases). Between the trimmed V and J ends, which lost 3 bases and 3 bases, there was a span of 9 bases. Germline V gene sequence: CDR1 DFQATT, CDR2 SNEGSKA (reference sequence). The CDR3 totals 13 residues. This chain's CDR3 is CSASQGVNQPQHF. The DNA for the CDR3 is TGCAGTGCTAGTCAAGGGGTCAATCAGCCCCAGCATTTT.

J is TRBJ1-1 and V is TRBV19; 11 nucleotides match TRBD1. The junction had 5 bases not matched to a gene; V was cut back by 6 bases and J by 5 bases. CDR3 length: 14 amino acids. Germline V gene data show CDR1 as LNHDA and CDR2 as SQIVND (reference sequence). The CDR3 sequence: CASRGQGAGTEAFF. CDR3 DNA sequence: TGTGCCAGTAGAGGACAGGGGGCAGGTACTGAAGCTTTCTTT.

V usage is TRBV5-1 and J usage is TRBJ1-4; 8 nucleotides align to TRBD1. The germline gives CDR1 SGHRS, CDR2 YFSETQ. The V gene end was trimmed by 0 bases and the J gene end by 7 bases; junction bases not matched to a gene: 2. The CDR3 spans 14 residues. In DNA form, the CDR3 reads TGCGCCAGCAGCTTGGACAGGGGGGGTGAAAAACTGTTTTTT. This codes for CASSLDRGGEKLFF.

The V gene is TRBV19, the J gene TRBJ1-5; 10 nucleotides line up with TRBD1. Germline lookup yields CDR1 LNHDA and CDR2 SQIVND (reference sequence). Germline trimming cut 5 bases from V and 4 bases from J; bases unmatched to any gene: 8. This CDR3 contains 16 residues. CDR3 DNA sequence: TGTGCCAGTAGTCGCCCCCGGACAGGGGGGAATCAGCCCCAGCATTTT. This sequence encodes CASSRPRTGGNQPQHF.

The genes are TRBV6-2 or TRBV6-3 and TRBJ2-3; the D gene is possibly TRBD2 (6 bases). The V and J ends lost 5 bases and 4 bases respectively, with 19 bases between them. The CDR3 is 16 amino acids. Looked up from germline, CDR1 is MNHEY and CDR2 is SVGEGT. CDR3 bases: TGTGCCAGCAGTCCACACCCGGGGGACCGGGCAGATACGCAGTATTTT. Its protein product is CASSPHPGDRADTQYF.

This chain connects TRBV2 to TRBJ1-4; 10 bases align to TRBD1. The germline V gene has CDR1 SNHLY and CDR2 FYNNEI. The CDR3 runs to 16 residues. V shed 0 bases and J 7 bases; nucleotides not matched to a gene: 5. The chain's CDR3 is CASSEARQGAGEKLFF. The CDR3 DNA follows: TGTGCCAGCAGTGAAGCGAGACAGGGGGCCGGTGAAAAACTGTTTTTT.

The V gene is TRBV10-1, the J gene TRBJ1-2; the D is unclear. V was pared by 2 bases and J by 4 bases, with 8 bases between. The CDR3 is 13 amino acids. CDR1 is WNHNN and CDR2 is SYGVQD in the germline V gene (reference sequence). The CDR3 protein is CASSEGSTYGYTF. The CDR3 nucleotides read TGCGCCAGCAGTGAGGGTAGCACCTATGGCTACACCTTC.

The chain combines TRBV13 with TRBJ2-7; 10 bases fit TRBD1. The CDR3 loop spans 14 amino acids. Per germline, CDR1 PRHDT and CDR2 FYEKMQ (reference sequence). Trimming cost V 5 bases and J 3 bases; bases outside gene matches: 4. CDR3 sequence (DNA): TGTGCCAGCAGCACTGGACAGGGGGTCTACGAGCAGTACTTC. Protein: CASSTGQGVYEQYF.

The chain carries TRBV5-1 and TRBJ2-7, with 7 bases matching TRBD2. The V segment lost 0 bases and the J segment 4 bases; nucleotides outside the gene matches: 7. The CDR3 is 15 amino acids. CDR1 is SGHRS and CDR2 is YFSETQ in the germline V gene. The CDR3 sequence is CASSLVGGGVYEQYF. In DNA form, the CDR3 reads TGCGCCAGCAGCTTGGTGGGGGGAGGGGTTTACGAGCAGTACTTC. Complete variable domain (other parts from reference TRBV5-1 and TRBJ2-7): KAGVTQTPRYLIKTRGQQVTLSCSPISGHRSVSWYQQTPGQGLQFLFEYFSETQRNKGNFPGRFSGRQFSNSRSEMNVSTLELGDSALYLCASSLVGGGVYEQYFGPGTRLTVT.

The CDR3 nucleotides read TGTGCCAGCAGCTTAGGACAGTTAACCTACGAGCAGTACGTC. Translated: CASSLGQLTYEQYV. The chain combines TRBV5-4 with TRBJ2-7; perhaps TRBD1 as D (6 bases). This CDR3 region has 14 residues. With 2 bases removed from V and 2 bases from J, the gap between germline ends came to 11 bases. Germline CDR1 and CDR2: SGHNT and YYREEE (reference sequence).

The rearrangement joins TRBV6-5 to TRBJ1-2, with D possibly matching TRBD1 (6 bases). The CDR3 loop spans 15 amino acids. Germline lookup yields CDR1 MNHEY and CDR2 SVGAGI. With 5 bases removed from V and 4 bases from J, the gap between germline ends came to 17 bases. As DNA, the CDR3 is TGTGCCAGCAGTCATAGAGGGACATCCGCCTATGGCTACACCTTC. Protein product: CASSHRGTSAYGYTF.

The V gene is TRBV5-6, the J gene TRBJ2-2; no reliable D call. This CDR3 spans 15 amino acids. Trimming shortened V by 3 bases and J by 3 bases, and 12 bases separated the two germline ends. Germline loops: CDR1 SGHDT, CDR2 YYEEEE. This CDR3 reads CASSSLVEDTGELFF. The CDR3 DNA follows: TGTGCCAGCAGCTCCTTGGTCGAGGACACCGGGGAGCTGTTTTTT.

This chain connects TRBV6-6 to TRBJ2-3, with D perhaps matching TRBD2 (7 bases). The V gene lost 6 bases and the J gene lost 0 bases, with 22 bases spanning the gap. The CDR3 runs 18 residues. Per germline, CDR1 MNHNY and CDR2 SVGAGI (reference sequence). CDR3 bases: TGTGCCAGCAGCCGACACGATGGCGGGGGCTCTAGCACAGATACGCAGTATTTT. Protein: CASSRHDGGGSSTDTQYF.

The chain recombines TRBV21-1 with TRBJ2-7; TRBD2 reflects the table's D call only, with no check against the DNA. TRBV21-1 is annotated as a pseudogene. The CDR3 extends over 15 amino acids. DNA for the CDR3: TGTGCCAGCAGCAAGTTAATACGTACTCCCTACGAGCAGTACGTC. Translated, it gives CASSKLIRTPYEQYV.

V and J are TRBV19 and TRBJ2-2, with 10 bases aligning to TRBD2. J lost 6 bases, V lost 7 bases, and 11 bases had no gene match. Germline V gene lookup returns CDR1 LNHDA and CDR2 SQIVND (reference sequence). The CDR3 loop spans 16 amino acids. The CDR3 protein is CASTPPSSGGSGELFF. The CDR3 DNA sequence: TGTGCCAGTACTCCCCCTAGTAGCGGGGGGTCCGGGGAGCTGTTTTTT.

This rearrangement joins TRBV5-1 to TRBJ1-2; D is ambiguous. Germline V gene lookup returns CDR1 SGHRS and CDR2 YFSETQ. Trimming shortened V by 3 bases and J by 5 bases, and 14 bases separated the two germline ends. The CDR3 contains 14 residues. The CDR3 protein is CASSSPEFAYGYTF. As DNA, the CDR3 is TGCGCCAGCAGCTCGCCCGAGTTTGCTTATGGCTACACCTTC.

This chain joins TRBV19 and TRBJ1-1; D remains ambiguous. The V end lost 4 bases, the J end lost 1 base, and 13 bases lay between the germline ends. Germline CDR1 and CDR2: LNHDA and SQIVND (reference sequence). The CDR3 runs to 15 residues. CDR3 sequence (DNA): TGTGCCAGTAGTACCCTCGGACTGAAGAACACTGAAGCTTTCTTT. The encoded protein is CASSTLGLKNTEAFF.

The J gene is TRBJ2-6, the V gene TRBV9; a possible D gene is TRBD2 (5 bases). CDR3 size: 17 residues. Per germline, CDR1 SGDLS and CDR2 YYNGEE. The V and J ends lost 4 bases and 0 bases respectively, with 14 bases between them. The CDR3 loop is CASSLATGSSGANVLTF. DNA for the CDR3: TGTGCCAGCAGCCTCGCGACGGGAAGCTCTGGGGCCAACGTCCTGACTTTC.

V and J are TRBV5-5 and TRBJ1-4, with 7 nucleotides matching TRBD1. The CDR3 consists of 15 residues. CDR1 is SGHKS and CDR2 is YYEKEE in the germline V gene (reference sequence). After removal of 1 base from V and 7 bases from J, the junction contained 7 bases not matched to a gene. The CDR3 DNA reads as TGTGCCAGCAGCTTGCGCAGGGCAGGGGGTGAAAAACTGTTTTTT. Its protein product is CASSLRRAGGEKLFF.